This section outlines one T cell receptor beta chain sequence together with its context. The sample holds a few counts of this clonotype. It has no known antigen specificity. No much larger clonotype is one base removed from it; base qualities were not supplied. The data stem from a study of human T cells and chemical hapten exposure listed by TCRdb under 2021. Background for the entire study: For sensitization, 2% DPC in acetone was applied to a roughly 2 cm by roughly 2 cm area of upper inner arm skin. Patch testing was done on the upper back using Finn chambers containing 0.01% DPC, and results were scored after 6 days according to International Contact Dermatitis Research Group standards. In alopecia patients, the study followed how the peripheral blood TCR repertoire changed in vivo over primary and secondary sensitization to diphenylcyclopropenone (DPC), a hapten. Weekly therapeutic DPC doses were additionally applied to the scalp of patients throughout the approximately 24-week study period. The patient cohort, mostly female, included alopecia areata with under or over 50% scalp involvement, alopecia totalis and alopecia universalis. The libraries were sequenced as a pool, and the TCR yield per sample differed mostly because of small variations in library volumes within the pool. Blood for TCR sequencing was provided by twenty-nine alopecia patients at one to four time points (pre-sensitization, 2, 6 and 24 weeks). Blood samples were taken from patients before sensitization (week 0) and at 2, 6 and about 24 weeks after DPC sensitization.

The time point tag for this specimen amounts to: pre-sensitization, week 0. What the treatment or condition label conveys for this sample: therapeutic diphenylcyclopropenone sensitization with weekly scalp DPC. At every patch-test visit, the blood draw took place before the patch test was put on. Eligible patients were aged 18 to 70, diagnosed with alopecia, deemed suitable for DPC therapy, and excluded if pregnant. Total RNA was extracted from unfractionated whole blood collected in Tempus Blood RNA tubes. From cysteine to phenylalanine, the CDR3 is 15 amino acids long. Only CDR3 DNA remains: 45 bases, in frame from the first base. CDR1 and CDR2 are drawn from the germline V gene: SGDLS, YYNGEE. V was cut back by 0 bases and J by 10 bases, leaving a gap of 14 bases between them. The method behind the library was RACE. Sequencing was performed on a NextSeq 500. During library preparation, unique molecular identifiers were attached to individual cDNA molecules so that TCRs could be counted in a quantitative, reproducible way. Each blood RNA sample was used to sequence both TCR alpha and TCR beta chains. The authors' analysis ran thus. Samples had a median of roughly 98,000 TCRs, with a range from roughly 20,000 to 690,600. The Decombinator software suite was used to annotate V, J and CDR3 in the TCR reads. For the PS versus PT1 abundance plots, all samples were subsampled to the same number of TCRs (28,000). TCRs were defined as expanded if absent before sensitization and observed at least eight times at the 2-week time point. TCRdb redid the processing of the public reads, applying fastp at Q25 and MiXCR, and retained in-frame beta chains. Under each unique CDR3 protein, matching rows form one entry showing the most common genes and DNA. None of the V and J calls come from the authors' own analysis; TCRdb made them. This sample has about 300,000 distinct CDR3 sequences in its table, and about 5% of those were observed once. The ten largest clones represent about 8.2% of the sample.

Study-level results and caveats: The number of TCRs above 1 in 1000 frequency did not change with DPC sensitization; there was no evidence of global repertoire structure alterations. Compared with pre-sensitization or healthy control sets, expanded TCRs formed significantly more large CDR3 similarity clusters, which is consistent with antigen-driven responses. Because every patient had alopecia, a presumed autoimmune disease, the patients' immune response might differ from that of healthy individuals. After repeated subsampling, the strength of the expansion versus patch-test correlation and the threshold at which it became significant changed. The number of PT1 expanded TCRs positively correlated with patch test score, significant at thresholds 8, 16 and 32 but not 4.

Specimen: whole blood, collected in connection with sensitization to the hapten diphenylcyclopropenone (DPC). Recombination linked TRBV9 to TRBJ1-6; 5 matching bases give a weak D call of TRBD1. The source is a woman aged 18 to 35 with alopecia areata. Some clones in this sample may be carry-over from other donors' samples. CDR3 region: CASSVVPGTGSPLHF. DNA sequence: TGTGCCAGCAGCGTAGTCCCTGGGACCGGATCACCCCTCCACTTT.